These T cell receptor beta chains were read from a single sample in a study of control samples from healthy donors and cancer patients. TCRdb's table, derived via immunoSEQ multiplex PCR, lists solely in-frame clones and lacks some. The data contain approximately 90,000 clones, roughly nine tenths of them singletons. The sequenced material came from blood. These TCRs come from a woman in her seventies in good health. CDR3s include the opening cysteine and the closing phenylalanine or tryptophan. D genes are given only for firm matches. Where a row states a size, it is once, few, many or the class of an expanded clone; other rows omit it.

abundance,d_gene,v_gene,j_gene,CDR3aa,CDR3nt
NA,NA,TRBV2,TRBJ1-4,CASSEMGSGGSEKLFF,TGTGCCAGCAGTGAAATGGGGTCTGGGGGGAGTGAAAAACTGTTTTTT
NA,NA,TRBV11-3,TRBJ2-3,CASSVTQTDTQYF,TGTGCCAGCAGCGTCACACAGACAGATACGCAGTATTTT
NA,NA,TRBV6-5,TRBJ1-1,CASRGVGNTEAFF,TGTGCCAGCAGGGGCGTTGGGAACACTGAAGCTTTCTTT
NA,NA,TRBV3-1/TRBV3-2,TRBJ1-1,CASSPLQGMRTEAFF,TGTGCCAGCAGCCCCCTCCAGGGGATGAGGACTGAAGCTTTCTTT
NA,NA,TRBV6-5,TRBJ2-7,CASSYSVGVNYEQYF,TGTGCCAGCAGTTACTCCGTCGGAGTGAACTACGAGCAGTACTTC
NA,NA,TRBV6-1,TRBJ1-3,CASSDRGGGNTIYF,TGTGCCAGCAGTGATAGAGGTGGTGGAAACACCATATATTTT
once,TRBD1,TRBV25-1,TRBJ1-1,CASSKTGGVSEAFF,TGTGCCAGCAGTAAGACAGGGGGCGTCTCTGAAGCTTTCTTT
NA,TRBD2,TRBV19,TRBJ2-1,CASTLAGGYNEQFF,TGTGCCAGTACACTAGCGGGGGGTTACAATGAGCAGTTCTTC
NA,NA,TRBV4-3,TRBJ2-6,CASSQETGSGANVLTF,TGCGCCAGCAGCCAAGAGACAGGCTCTGGGGCCAACGTCCTGACTTTC
NA,TRBD1,TRBV19,TRBJ1-6,CASSTWDSRAPLHF,TGTGCCAGTAGTACCTGGGACAGCAGAGCACCCCTCCACTTT
NA,NA,TRBV3-1/TRBV3-2,TRBJ1-5,CASSQDGGFQPQHF,TGTGCCAGCAGCCAAGACGGGGGTTTTCAGCCCCAGCATTTT
NA,TRBD1,TRBV6-5,TRBJ1-2,CASSFRDRLYGYTF,TGTGCCAGCAGCTTCCGGGACAGACTCTATGGCTACACCTTC
NA,NA,TRBV29-1,TRBJ1-2,CSAFGYSPNYGYTF,TGCAGCGCCTTCGGGTACAGTCCGAACTATGGCTACACCTTC
NA,TRBD2,TRBV5-4,TRBJ2-1,CASSLWGLPHNEQFF,TGTGCCAGCAGCTTGTGGGGACTACCACACAATGAGCAGTTCTTC
NA,NA,TRBV13,TRBJ2-1,CASSLKTRGNEQFF,TGTGCCAGCAGCTTGAAAACGAGGGGCAATGAGCAGTTCTTC
NA,NA,TRBV5-6,TRBJ1-6,CASSLGGGFDSPLHF,TGTGCCAGCAGCCTAGGGGGGGGCTTCGATTCACCCCTCCACTTT
NA,NA,TRBV3-1/TRBV3-2,TRBJ2-4,CASSQVDPNIQYF,TGTGCCAGCAGCCAAGTAGACCCTAACATTCAGTACTTC
NA,NA,TRBV19,TRBJ1-2,CASSIAGFSYTF,TGTGCCAGTAGTATAGCAGGGTTCAGCTACACCTTC
NA,NA,TRBV19,TRBJ1-5,CASSMRGSNQPQHF,TGTGCCAGTAGTATGAGGGGGAGCAATCAGCCCCAGCATTTT
NA,NA,TRBV19,TRBJ1-1,CASSVTHIKNTEAFF,TGTGCCAGTAGTGTCACACACATAAAAAACACTGAAGCTTTCTTT
NA,NA,TRBV10-1,TRBJ1-2,CASSERQDYGYTF,TGCGCCAGCAGTGAGAGGCAGGACTATGGCTACACCTTC
NA,NA,TRBV6-5,TRBJ1-1,CASTPYGGNTEAFF,TGTGCCAGCACCCCATATGGGGGTAACACTGAAGCTTTCTTT
NA,NA,TRBV6-5,TRBJ1-1,CASRNAGREAFF,TGTGCCAGCAGAAACGCGGGGCGTGAAGCTTTCTTT
NA,NA,TRBV18,TRBJ1-1,CASSPGNTEAFF,TGTGCCAGCTCGCCGGGGAACACTGAAGCTTTCTTT
NA,TRBD2,TRBV24-1,TRBJ2-1,CATSVTSGLDNEQFF,TGTGCCACCAGTGTAACTAGCGGGTTGGACAATGAGCAGTTCTTC
few,NA,TRBV18,TRBJ2-7,CASSPTGPPAEQYF,TGTGCCAGCTCACCGACGGGGCCTCCCGCCGAGCAGTACTTC